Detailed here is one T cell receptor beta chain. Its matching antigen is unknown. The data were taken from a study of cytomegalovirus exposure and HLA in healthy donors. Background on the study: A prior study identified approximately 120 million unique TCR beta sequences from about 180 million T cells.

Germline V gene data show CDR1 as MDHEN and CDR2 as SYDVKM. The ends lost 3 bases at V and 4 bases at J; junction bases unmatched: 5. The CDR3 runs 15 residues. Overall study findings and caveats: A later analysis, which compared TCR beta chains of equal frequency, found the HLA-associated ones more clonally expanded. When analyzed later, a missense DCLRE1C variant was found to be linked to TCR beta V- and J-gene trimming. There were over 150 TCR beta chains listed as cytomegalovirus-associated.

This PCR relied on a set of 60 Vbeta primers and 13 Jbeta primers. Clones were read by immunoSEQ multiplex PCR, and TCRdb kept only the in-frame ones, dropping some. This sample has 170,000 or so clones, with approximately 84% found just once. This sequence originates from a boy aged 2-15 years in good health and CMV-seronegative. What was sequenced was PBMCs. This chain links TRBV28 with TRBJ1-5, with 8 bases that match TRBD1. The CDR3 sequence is CASSLPGGPNQPQHF. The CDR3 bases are TGTGCCAGCAGTTTGCCAGGGGGCCCTAATCAGCCCCAGCATTTT.